This T cell receptor beta chain was profiled in a study of HIV-infected children after antiretroviral therapy interruption. RNA-based 3' RACE libraries used unique molecular identifiers. MiXCR, applied by TCRdb to the 3' RACE reads, yields one record per CDR3 protein. The table shows 14,000 to 15,000 distinct CDR3 sequences, with about 3% occurring only once. This CDR3 is 14 amino acids long. V was pared by 3 bases and J by 5 bases, with 13 bases between. Germline V gives CDR1 ENHRY, CDR2 SYGVKD. This clonotype was seen many times. Treatment here: PENTA 11 planned treatment interruption arm or continuous ART arm.

Sequencing was performed on CD45RO+ CD8+ T cells from PBMCs, pooled from several time points, taken from a donor given antiretroviral therapy, either interrupted or continuous. Subset meaning: memory CD8+ CD45RO+ CD45RA- T cells. The sequence was collected from a pool of human donors with HIV. The chain links TRBV10-3 to TRBJ1-2, with D perhaps matching TRBD1 (5 bases). Here the CDR3 DNA reads TGTGCCATCAGTGACCTCGGGGCTGATTATGGCTACACCTTC. Protein product: CAISDLGADYGYTF.